The 10 T cell receptor beta chains below come from one sample, sequenced in a study of naive and memory T cell subsets. Both TRBC1 and TRBC2 were covered by a beta constant-region primer of two equimolar oligonucleotides. MiXCR, run by TCRdb on the UMI-ligation and nested PCR reads, gives a single entry per CDR3 protein. The sample has 89,000 or so distinct CDR3 sequences, less than 15% seen once. Material: central memory CD4+ T cells from blood. The receptors come from a human donor in good health.

This rearrangement joins TRBV6-2 or TRBV6-3 to TRBJ2-1; 15 nucleotides match TRBD2. The CDR3 totals 18 residues. Germline values: CDR1 MNHEY, CDR2 SVGEGT. Germline trimming cut 4 bases from V and 0 bases from J; bases unmatched to any gene: 4. This CDR3 is CASSWGLAGGRSYNEQFF. CDR3 nucleotides: TGTGCCAGCAGTTGGGGACTAGCGGGAGGACGCTCCTACAATGAGCAGTTCTTC.

This clonotype has only a few counts. This rearrangement joins TRBV9 to TRBJ1-1; 7 bases line up with TRBD1. Unmatched junction bases numbered 5, after V lost 0 bases and J lost 6 bases. CDR3 length: 14 amino acids. The germline V gene encodes CDR1 SGDLS and CDR2 YYNGEE. The DNA for the CDR3 is TGTGCCAGCAGCGTAGTTAAGGGGGCGGCTGAAGCTTTCTTT. Protein: CASSVVKGAAEAFF.

This clonotype showed up just a few times. The chain is built from TRBV7-2 and TRBJ2-7; tentative D call: TRBD2 (6 bases). Trimming took 1 base from V and 7 from J, leaving 11 bases between them. The CDR3 is 13 residues long. Germline V lookup: CDR1 SGHTA, CDR2 FQGNSA. The CDR3, as DNA: TGTGCCAGCAGCTTAGGGGGACTCGGAGAGCAGTACTTC. Its protein product is CASSLGGLGEQYF.

This chain uses TRBV20-1 with TRBJ1-5; maybe TRBD1 (5 bases). Per the germline V gene, CDR1 is DFQATT and CDR2 is SNEGSKA (reference sequence). V gave up 3 bases and J gave up 0 bases, with 15 bases separating them. The CDR3 loop spans 16 amino acids. DNA for the CDR3: TGCAGTGCTAGGGAGGGGCGCCGGTATAGCAATCAGCCCCAGCATTTT. Translating it yields CSAREGRRYSNQPQHF.

V is TRBV20-1 and J is TRBJ2-1; 7 bases map to TRBD2. The CDR3 extends over 15 amino acids. CDR1 and CDR2 from the germline V gene are DFQATT and SNEGSKA (reference sequence). V trimming: 5 bases; J trimming: 0 bases; junction bases outside the gene matches: 7. This CDR3 is CSAPLRGSSYNEQFF. The CDR3, as DNA: TGCAGTGCTCCCCTACGCGGGAGCTCCTACAATGAGCAGTTCTTC.

In its sample, this clonotype was seen a few times. CDR3 in amino acids: CASSRSRTGDNEQYF. As DNA, the CDR3 is TGTGCCAGCAGCCGCTCCAGGACAGGGGACAACGAGCAGTACTTC. V and J are TRBV6-5 and TRBJ2-7; 9 positions agree with TRBD1. The germline CDR1 and CDR2 sequences are MNHEY and SVGAGI. The V and J ends lost 6 bases and 5 bases, in that order; junction bases with no gene match: 11. There are 15 residues in the CDR3.

This clonotype was seen more than once but under ten times. J is TRBJ1-4 and V is TRBV3-1; tentatively, D is TRBD1 (5 bases). Per the germline V gene, CDR1 is LGHDT and CDR2 is YNNKEL (reference sequence). Trimming left V 4 bases short and J 7 bases short, with 10 bases between. The CDR3 length is 13 residues. DNA of the CDR3: TGTGCCAGCAGCCTACGGGGGAGTGAAAAACTGTTTTTT. Protein sequence: CASSLRGSEKLFF. Supplemented by reference TRBV3-1 and TRBJ1-4, the full variable domain reads DTAVSQTPKYLVTQMGNDKSIKCEQNLGHDTMYWYKQDSKKFLKIMFSYNNKELIINETVPNRFSPKSPDKAHLNLHINSLELGDSAVYFCASSLRGSEKLFFGSGTQLSVL.

This clonotype showed up just once. One base away lies a much larger clone, so this may be a sequencing read error. The conserved phenylalanine or tryptophan is not found at the CDR3 terminus, so this likely reflects a read error. This sequence joins TRBV6-1 and TRBJ2-1; 9 bases agree with TRBD1. Germline-derived CDR1 and CDR2 are MNHNS and SASEGT. This CDR3 has 14 residues. Trimming took 6 bases from V and 8 from J; bases not matched to a gene: 8. CDR3 amino acids: CASRSGTGFDEQFL. The CDR3 DNA is TGTGCCAGCAGGAGTGGGACAGGGTTCGATGAGCAGTTCCTC.

This clonotype was observed a handful of times. The chain couples TRBV7-8 to TRBJ2-2; D gene ambiguous. Germline CDR1 SGHVS, CDR2 FQNEAQ. This CDR3 contains 14 residues. The V end was cut by 3 bases, the J end by 2 bases, with 7 bases between. The CDR3 spells CASSLLFNTGELFF. The CDR3 nucleotides read TGTGCCAGCAGCTTGCTATTTAACACCGGGGAGCTGTTTTTT.

Many counts were recorded for this clonotype. This rearrangement joins TRBV19 to TRBJ2-7; no firm D call. The V end was cut by 6 bases, the J end by 6 bases, with 18 bases between. In germline, CDR1 is LNHDA, CDR2 SQIVND (reference sequence). The CDR3 is 14 amino acids. The CDR3 DNA is TGTGCCAGTAGCGTATGGTTTTCAGGTTCCGAGCAGTACTTC. It translates to CASSVWFSGSEQYF. The full variable domain, its missing parts supplied by reference TRBV19 and TRBJ2-7, is DGGITQSPKYLFRKEGQNVTLSCEQNLNHDAMYWYRQDPGQGLRLIYYSQIVNDFQKGDIAEGYSVSREKKESFPLTVTSAQKNPTAFYLCASSVWFSGSEQYFGPGTRLTVT.